A selection of T cell receptor beta chains follows, all from one sample in a study of T-cell reconstitution after alpha-beta-depleted transplantation in children. TCRdb re-called the PCR reads through MiXCR, storing one row per CDR3 protein. Of 450,000 to 600,000 distinct CDR3 sequences listed, approximately 20% are singletons. This sample comprised PBMCs from the stem cell graft donor, obtained from the stem cell graft. These TCRs come from a human donor who donated a stem cell graft to a child with acute lymphoblastic leukemia. Each CDR3 is given with its conserved first and last residue. D genes are given only for firm matches. Rows may omit the clone size; those that give it use once, few, many or a size class.

J gene	V gene	D gene	clone size	CDR3 DNA	CDR3 protein
TRBJ2-2	TRBV25-1	.	.	TGTGCCATCCGCCTTTTCGCCGGGGAGCTGTTTTTT	CAIRLFAGELFF
TRBJ2-7	TRBV12-3/TRBV12-4	.	.	TGTGCCAGCAGTTTAGCGCTGTTGGGGCCCGACGAGCAGTACTTC	CASSLALLGPDEQYF
TRBJ2-3	TRBV4-1	TRBD2	.	TGCGCCAGCAGCCAAGTGCCTAGCGGGGCAGATACGCAGTATTTT	CASSQVPSGADTQYF
TRBJ1-5	TRBV12-3/TRBV12-4	.	.	TGTGCCAGCAGTACTGCAAGTTATCAGCCCCAGCATTTT	CASSTASYQPQHF
TRBJ2-7	TRBV27	TRBD2	few	TGTGCCAGCAGTCGGACTAGGACCTCTTACGAGCAGTACTTC	CASSRTRTSYEQYF
TRBJ2-1	TRBV18	TRBD2	few	TGTGCCAGCTCACCAATAGCGGGAGGATACAATGAGCAGTTCTTC	CASSPIAGGYNEQFF
TRBJ2-3	TRBV20-1	TRBD2	.	TGCAGTGCTACCTACGGCAGGACTAGCGGGACTAGCACAGATACGCAGTATTTT	CSATYGRTSGTSTDTQYF
TRBJ1-5	TRBV6-5	.	.	TGTGCCAGCAGGTCTCTAGTTAGCAATCAGCCCCAGCATTTT	CASRSLVSNQPQHF
TRBJ2-1	TRBV10-3	TRBD2	.	TGTGCCATCAGCTTGGGTTTCATAGGACTAGCGAACAATGAGCAGTTCTTC	CAISLGFIGLANNEQFF
TRBJ2-2	TRBV18	TRBD1	few	TGTGCCAGCTCACGGACAGGCCCTCACACCGGGGAGCTGTTTTTT	CASSRTGPHTGELFF
TRBJ2-2	TRBV20-1	TRBD2	.	TGCAGTGCTGCTGGACTAGCGGGAGCTACGGGGGAGCTGTTTTTT	CSAAGLAGATGELFF
TRBJ2-1	TRBV24-1	.	.	TGTGCCACCAGTGATTTGGATAGGGTCTATGAGCAGTTCTTC	CATSDLDRVYEQFF
TRBJ1-1	TRBV12-3/TRBV12-4	.	.	TGTGCCAGCACCACAGGAGGTAGCACTGAAGCTTTCTTT	CASTTGGSTEAFF
TRBJ1-1	TRBV29-1	.	few	TGCAGCGTTAGGCAGACCACTGAAGCTTTCTTT	CSVRQTTEAFF
TRBJ1-2	TRBV6-5	.	.	TGTGCCAGCAGTAGATCCGGGACGGTCCGGTTTCACACCTTC	CASSRSGTVRFHTF
TRBJ1-5	TRBV20-1	TRBD1	.	TGCAGTGCTAGAGCCCGGACTTCCAGGGGGTCCAATCAGCCCCAGCATTTT	CSARARTSRGSNQPQHF
TRBJ1-1	TRBV7-3	.	.	TGTGCCAGCAGCTTAATGGGTCGAACTGAAGCTTTCTTT	CASSLMGRTEAFF
TRBJ2-1	TRBV5-1	.	few	TGCGCCAGCAGCTGGGGAGGACATCACAATGAGCAGTTCTTC	CASSWGGHHNEQFF
TRBJ2-1	TRBV5-1	.	.	TGCGCCAGCAGCTTGTCGTATGGCACCTACAATGAGCAGTTCTTC	CASSLSYGTYNEQFF
TRBJ1-6	TRBV5-1	.	few	TGCGCCAGCAGCTTGTTAGGATTAGCGGCTTCACCCCTCCACTTT	CASSLLGLAASPLHF
TRBJ2-3	TRBV12-3/TRBV12-4	.	few	TGTGCCAGCAGCCCAGCGACTAGCACAGATACGCAGTATTTT	CASSPATSTDTQYF
TRBJ1-2	TRBV5-6	.	.	TGTGCCAGCGGCCGGGCCGGCTACACCTTC	CASGRAGYTF
TRBJ1-2	TRBV30	.	few	TGTGCCTGGAGTGCTCAGGGGTATGGTGGCTACACCTTC	CAWSAQGYGGYTF
TRBJ2-3	TRBV27	TRBD1	few	TGTGCCAGCAGTTACAGGGGGAGCACAGATACGCAGTATTTT	CASSYRGSTDTQYF
TRBJ2-2	TRBV7-6	.	few	TGTGCCAGCAGCTCCCAACAGGGAAACACCGGGGAGCTGTTTTTT	CASSSQQGNTGELFF
TRBJ1-2	TRBV6-2/TRBV6-3	.	.	TGTGCCAGCAGTTACTTTTGGATCACCACATCCTATGGCTATTATGGTAACACCTTC	CASSYFWITTSYGYYGNTF
TRBJ2-7	TRBV10-3	.	.	TGTGCCATCAGTGTTTATCGAACCTCCTACGAGCAGTACTTC	CAISVYRTSYEQYF
TRBJ2-7	TRBV5-1	TRBD2	few	TGCGCCAGCAGCTTGAGTTCTAGCGGATACTACGAGCAGTACTTC	CASSLSSSGYYEQYF
TRBJ2-2	TRBV10-2	TRBD2	.	TGCGCCAGCAGTGTTACCGGGACTAGCCTACGGGGCGGGGAGCTGTTTTTT	CASSVTGTSLRGGELFF
TRBJ1-4	TRBV12-3/TRBV12-4	.	few	TGTGCCAGCAGTTTAGTTCTCCCCGACGACGAGGGAAAACTGTTTTTT	CASSLVLPDDEGKLFF
TRBJ2-7	TRBV12-3/TRBV12-4	TRBD1	.	TGTGCCAGCAGTCCGACAGGGTTGGTCTACGAGCAGTACTTC	CASSPTGLVYEQYF
TRBJ2-4	TRBV27	TRBD1	.	TGTGCCAGCAGCCGACAGGGGATAGCCAAAAACATTCAGTACTTC	CASSRQGIAKNIQYF
TRBJ1-1	TRBV18	TRBD1	many	TGTGCCAGCTCGAGACAGGGGGCGAACACTGAAGCTTTCTTT	CASSRQGANTEAFF
TRBJ2-2	TRBV12-3/TRBV12-4	.	few	TGTGCCAGCAGTTCACAAGTCCAGAACACCGGGGAGCTGTTTTTT	CASSSQVQNTGELFF
TRBJ1-3	TRBV3-1	.	.	TGTGCCAGCAGCCAAGGCCCGGCCTCTGGAAACACCATATATTTT	CASSQGPASGNTIYF
TRBJ1-2	TRBV15	TRBD1	.	TGTGCCACCAGCAGAGATGGTGGGACAGGGTTTGGCTACACCTTC	CATSRDGGTGFGYTF
TRBJ1-4	TRBV20-1	TRBD1	.	TGCAGTGCCGCGGGACAGGGAGAAAAACTGTTTTTT	CSAAGQGEKLFF
TRBJ1-1	TRBV27	.	few	TGTGCCAGCAGTTTCGGGAGTCGGGGGCCAGCTTTCTTT	CASSFGSRGPAFF
TRBJ2-7	TRBV27	.	few	TGTGCCAGCAGTTTAATGGCGGGGCGTCAGGGCGAGCAGTACTTC	CASSLMAGRQGEQYF
TRBJ2-7	TRBV29-1	.	many	TGCAGCGTTGTATCGGCGGACGAGCAGTACTTC	CSVVSADEQYF
TRBJ1-5	TRBV5-5	.	few	TGTGCCAGCAGCTTGGAGGTACAGGAAAGAGTCAATCAGCCCCAGCATTTT	CASSLEVQERVNQPQHF
TRBJ2-5	TRBV4-2	.	.	TGTGCCAGCAGCCAAGATCTTCTGTCTACCCCCCAAGAGACCCAGTACTTC	CASSQDLLSTPQETQYF
TRBJ2-2	TRBV5-1	TRBD2	.	TGCGCCAGCAGCTCGACTAGCGGGAGCGTCAACACCGGGGAGCTGTTTTTT	CASSSTSGSVNTGELFF
TRBJ2-5	TRBV18	.	few	TGTGCCAGCTCACAGACCCAAGAGACCCAGTACTTC	CASSQTQETQYF